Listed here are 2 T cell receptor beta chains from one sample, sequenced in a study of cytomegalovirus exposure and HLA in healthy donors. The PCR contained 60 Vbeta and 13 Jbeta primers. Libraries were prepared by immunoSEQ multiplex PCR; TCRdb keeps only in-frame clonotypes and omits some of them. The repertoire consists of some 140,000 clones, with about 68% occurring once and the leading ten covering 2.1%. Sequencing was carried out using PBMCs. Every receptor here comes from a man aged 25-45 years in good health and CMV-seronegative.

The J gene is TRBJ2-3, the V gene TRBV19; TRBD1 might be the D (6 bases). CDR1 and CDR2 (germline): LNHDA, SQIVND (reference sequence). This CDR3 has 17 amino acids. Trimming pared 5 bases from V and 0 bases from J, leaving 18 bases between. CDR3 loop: CASSFRPGTHSTDTQYF. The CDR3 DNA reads TGTGCCAGTAGTTTTCGTCCCGGGACACATAGCACAGATACGCAGTATTTT.

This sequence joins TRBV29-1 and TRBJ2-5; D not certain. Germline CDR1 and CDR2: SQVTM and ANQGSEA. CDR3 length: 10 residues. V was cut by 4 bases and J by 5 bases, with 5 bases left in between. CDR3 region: CSVVEETQYF. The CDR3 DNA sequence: TGCAGCGTTGTCGAGGAGACCCAGTACTTC. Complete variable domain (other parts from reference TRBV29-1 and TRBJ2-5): SAVISQKPSRDICQRGTSLTIQCQVDSQVTMMFWYRQQPGQSLTLIATANQGSEATYESGFVIDKFPISRPNLTFSTLTVSNMSPEDSSIYLCSVVEETQYFGPGTRLLVL.